The clone carrying this T cell receptor (beta chain) was seen at least ten times. The sample belongs to a study of T cells in Graves' hyperthyroidism and ophthalmopathy. CDR1 and CDR2 (germline): MNHEY, SMNVEV (reference sequence). There are 13 residues in the CDR3. Trimming cost V 5 bases and J 3 bases, with 11 bases left between them. Diagnoses were made from clinical symptoms, serum measures (thyroxine and TRAb), thyroid ultrasound and orbital computed tomography. Over 9 ml of fresh peripheral blood supplied the PBMCs. Amplification yielded TCR beta CDR3 regions, with RNA transcripts as the source. The HTBI set primed first-round TCR CDR3 RT-PCR. TCRdb reprocessed the multiplex PCR reads with MiXCR, giving one entry per CDR3 protein. This table holds 540,000 or so distinct CDR3 sequences, about a sixth found once.

Source material: blood. This chain joins TRBV27 and TRBJ2-7; no definite D call. The source is a woman in her thirties with Graves' hyperthyroidism. CDR3 nucleotides: TGTGCCAGCAGTCTACATGGGGTCTACGAGCAGTACTTC. Translation: CASSLHGVYEQYF.